The sequence of this T cell receptor beta chain was determined in a study of OX40 agonist ivuxolimab in advanced cancers. Regarding the complete study: Ivuxolimab was a fully human IgG2 agonistic monoclonal antibody targeting the costimulatory receptor OX40 (CD134). Intravenous ivuxolimab was administered to patients every 2 weeks at six dose levels: 0.01, 0.1, 0.3, 1.5, 3 and 10 mg/kg. Among the approximately 54 dose-escalation patients, around 20 had hepatocellular carcinoma, around 15 melanoma, 9 renal cell carcinoma and 9 head and neck cancer. The dose-escalation cohort was 82.7% male with a mean age of about 65 years, ranging from roughly 23 to 90. Prior anti-PD-1, anti-PD-L1 or anti-CTLA-4 therapy was permitted, and checkpoint inhibitors had been received by less than 45% of dose-escalation patients. Partial responses occurred in three dose-escalation patients, of whom one had hepatocellular carcinoma and two had cutaneous melanoma. Peripheral TCRbeta sequencing aimed to test whether ivuxolimab altered TCR sequence diversity and caused clonal T-cell expansion. The paper covers the monotherapy dose-escalation part of the phase I ivuxolimab trial, which included N of about 51 patients. Points the paper makes about the study in general: After ivuxolimab, CD8+ T cells had more expanded clones than CD4+ T cells on average. Clonal expansion of both CD4+ and CD8+ blood T cells was observed from baseline to week 6 at doses 0.1 to 3.0 mg/kg. Which antigens the clonally expanded peripheral T cells were specific for was not determined. Low levels of normalized T-cell clonal expansion were also seen in some nonresponding patients. In partial responders in the 0.1-3.0 mg/kg groups, normalized peripheral clonal expansion was found to be among the lowest, especially among CD8+ T cells.

Patients with autoimmune disease history or receiving systemic immunosuppression were excluded from the trial. In every dose cohort, peripheral blood was drawn for TCR sequencing at baseline, cycle 4 day 1, and cycle 7 day 1. Samples came from an open-label, multicenter, first-in-human phase I dose-escalation trial of ivuxolimab. Adults with locally advanced or metastatic head and neck squamous cell, hepatocellular, melanoma or renal cell carcinoma were enrolled in the trial. Before TCR sequencing, CD4+ and CD8+ T cells were separately sorted from peripheral blood. This clone showed up just once. The antigen it binds to is not known. The sample holds no much larger clone one base away, and base qualities are not on file. Genomic DNA was extracted from sorted cells for sequencing of the TCRbeta CDR3 region. The immunoSEQ Assay was used to sequence the TCRbeta CDR3 regions. What TCRdb holds here is the immuneACCESS table cut down to in-frame rearrangements. Part of the clones is not present; checked against another copy, under half of the missing clones reflect an unresolved V gene, and the others are unexplained. This sample gives some 50,000 clones in total; about 90% of them show up just once. Less than 3.5% of the sample is taken by the ten largest.

The CDR3 starts with the cysteine, ends with the phenylalanine, and has 14 residues. The kept DNA is CDR3 alone, 42 bases in frame from the first base. Germline trimming: 4 bases from V, 5 bases from J; junction bases outside gene matches: 2. CDR1 and CDR2 were assigned from the germline V gene (reference sequence) as MNHNY and SVGAGI. The receptor's source is an adult with an advanced solid tumor such as melanoma, head and neck, liver or kidney cancer. This receptor chain uses TRBV6-6 and TRBJ1-4; TRBD1 matches 9 bases in the middle. The sequencing used CD4+ or CD8+ T cells sorted from blood, collected in a trial of the OX40 agonist ivuxolimab. This receptor carries the CDR3 CASSWDRANEKLFF. The DNA sequence is given as TGTGCCAGCAGTTGGGACAGGGCGAATGAAAAACTGTTTTTT.